This T cell receptor beta chain is drawn from a study of T cell responses to AZD1222 COVID-19 vaccine. This table comes from immunoSEQ multiplex PCR, and its TCRdb copy is limited to in-frame clones, with some not included. This table holds more than 100,000 clones, around 92% found once. Study-level findings and limits: Reportedly, nearly half of unique spike TCRs recognized epitopes outside B.1.351/B.1.1.7 mutations. Only 6 or 7 AZD1222 recipients tested seropositive at baseline.

As to this clone: As yet, its antigen is unknown.

It was second doses at about 4 or about 12 weeks that were pooled. The clonotype was recovered from an adult who received the AZD1222 COVID-19 vaccine. The sample was peripheral blood, taken 28 days after the second AZD1222 dose.

CDR3 residues: CAWGTGLSRGPQHF. CDR3 in DNA: TGTGCCTGGGGGACAGGGTTGTCGAGGGGACCCCAGCATTTT. V gene TRBV30 combines with J gene TRBJ1-5, with TRBD1 matching over 9 bases. Trimming cost V 5 bases and J 10 bases; bases outside gene matches: 12. CDR3 length equals 14 residues. Germline assignment: CDR1 GTSNPN and CDR2 SVGIG (reference sequence).